This is a list of T cell receptor beta chains from one sample in a study of neurological immune-mediated disorders. TCRdb redid the calling of the 5' RACE reads with MiXCR, one entry per CDR3 protein. The repertoire holds over 55,000 distinct CDR3 sequences, with roughly 10% as singletons. The sequenced material came from PBMCs. The source is a man aged 30 to 45 in good health. Both conserved end residues are part of each CDR3. Each record gives: V gene, clone size, CDR3 length, J gene, D gene, CDR3 protein, CDR3 DNA. The D gene is left open where the match is weak. The size entry is marked missing in some rows and otherwise reads once, few, many or a size class.

v_call: TRBV29-1; clone_size: many; cdr3_length: 14; j_call: TRBJ2-2; d_call: TRBD1; cdr3_aa: CSVDLGQGARGLFF; cdr3_nt: TGCAGCGTTGACTTAGGACAGGGGGCGCGGGGGCTGTTTTTT
v_call: TRBV29-1; clone_size: many; cdr3_length: 15; j_call: TRBJ2-1; d_call: .; cdr3_aa: CSVDLQGLSYNEQFF; cdr3_nt: TGCAGCGTTGATCTGCAGGGGCTATCCTACAATGAGCAGTTCTTC
v_call: TRBV7-2; clone_size: few; cdr3_length: 14; j_call: TRBJ2-3; d_call: .; cdr3_aa: CASSSPRATDTQYF; cdr3_nt: TGTGCCAGCAGCTCGCCCAGGGCCACAGATACGCAGTATTTT
v_call: TRBV7-2; clone_size: few; cdr3_length: 15; j_call: TRBJ2-5; d_call: TRBD1; cdr3_aa: CASSSRQGPGETQYF; cdr3_nt: TGTGCCAGCAGCTCCCGACAGGGGCCAGGGGAGACCCAGTACTTC
v_call: TRBV12-3/TRBV12-4; clone_size: many; cdr3_length: 14; j_call: TRBJ1-6; d_call: TRBD1; cdr3_aa: CASSRDSSNSPLHF; cdr3_nt: TGTGCCAGCAGTAGGGACAGTTCTAATTCACCCCTCCACTTT
v_call: TRBV5-1; clone_size: many; cdr3_length: 14; j_call: TRBJ2-1; d_call: .; cdr3_aa: CASRASDTYNEQFF; cdr3_nt: TGCGCCAGCAGGGCTAGCGATACCTACAATGAGCAGTTCTTC
v_call: TRBV6-6; clone_size: .; cdr3_length: 16; j_call: TRBJ1-5; d_call: TRBD1; cdr3_aa: CASSRRRDRGNQPQHF; cdr3_nt: TGTGCCAGCAGTAGACGCCGGGACAGGGGTAATCAGCCCCAGCATTTT
v_call: TRBV28; clone_size: many; cdr3_length: 12; j_call: TRBJ1-5; d_call: .; cdr3_aa: CASSSGAPFFHF; cdr3_nt: TGTGCCAGCAGTTCGGGAGCCCCATTTTTCCATTTT
v_call: TRBV29-1; clone_size: many; cdr3_length: 13; j_call: TRBJ2-2; d_call: .; cdr3_aa: CSVERNNTGELFF; cdr3_nt: TGCAGCGTGGAAAGGAACAACACCGGGGAGCTGTTTTTT
v_call: TRBV11-2; clone_size: many; cdr3_length: 15; j_call: TRBJ1-6; d_call: TRBD1; cdr3_aa: CASSIPGQGFSPLHF; cdr3_nt: TGTGCCAGCAGCATACCGGGACAGGGTTTCTCACCCCTCCACTTT
v_call: TRBV20-1; clone_size: many; cdr3_length: 16; j_call: TRBJ2-1; d_call: TRBD2; cdr3_aa: CSARGGLAGAHNEQFF; cdr3_nt: TGCAGTGCTAGGGGGGGGCTAGCGGGAGCCCACAATGAGCAGTTCTTC
v_call: TRBV25-1; clone_size: many; cdr3_length: 14; j_call: TRBJ2-2; d_call: TRBD2; cdr3_aa: CASALAGNTGELFF; cdr3_nt: TGTGCCAGCGCCCTAGCGGGGAACACCGGGGAGCTGTTTTTT
v_call: TRBV5-1; clone_size: many; cdr3_length: 16; j_call: TRBJ2-1; d_call: TRBD2; cdr3_aa: CASSPGTSGERNEQFF; cdr3_nt: TGCGCCAGCAGCCCCGGGACTAGCGGAGAAAGGAATGAGCAGTTCTTC
v_call: TRBV18; clone_size: many; cdr3_length: 12; j_call: TRBJ1-1; d_call: TRBD1; cdr3_aa: CASSPPTGATFF; cdr3_nt: TGTGCCAGCTCACCCCCGACAGGGGCGACTTTCTTT
v_call: TRBV5-1; clone_size: many; cdr3_length: 18; j_call: TRBJ2-5; d_call: TRBD1; cdr3_aa: CASSLGDTADRGRETQYF; cdr3_nt: TGCGCCAGCAGCTTGGGGGATACAGCGGACAGGGGGCGGGAGACCCAGTACTTC
v_call: TRBV28; clone_size: many; cdr3_length: 18; j_call: TRBJ1-6; d_call: TRBD1; cdr3_aa: CASQGPGDRDRVNSPLHF; cdr3_nt: TGTGCCAGCCAGGGCCCAGGGGATAGAGACAGGGTTAATTCACCCCTCCACTTT
v_call: TRBV4-1; clone_size: many; cdr3_length: 16; j_call: TRBJ2-7; d_call: TRBD2; cdr3_aa: CASSHVSGRASYEQYF; cdr3_nt: TGCGCCAGCAGCCATGTTAGCGGGAGGGCCTCCTACGAGCAGTACTTC
v_call: TRBV7-2; clone_size: many; cdr3_length: 17; j_call: TRBJ2-6; d_call: .; cdr3_aa: CASSRPTESSGANVLTF; cdr3_nt: TGTGCCAGCAGCCGACCTACTGAAAGCTCTGGGGCCAACGTCCTGACTTTC
v_call: TRBV7-2; clone_size: many; cdr3_length: 14; j_call: TRBJ2-7; d_call: TRBD2; cdr3_aa: CASSLTSGSYEQYF; cdr3_nt: TGCGCCAGCAGCTTGACTAGCGGCTCCTACGAGCAGTACTTC
v_call: TRBV9; clone_size: many; cdr3_length: 15; j_call: TRBJ2-2; d_call: .; cdr3_aa: CASSPGGQMTGELFF; cdr3_nt: TGTGCCAGCAGCCCCGGGGGACAGATGACCGGGGAGCTGTTTTTT
v_call: TRBV20-1; clone_size: .; cdr3_length: 13; j_call: TRBJ2-5; d_call: .; cdr3_aa: CSARTGYQETQYF; cdr3_nt: TGCAGTGCGAGAACAGGGTACCAAGAGACCCAGTACTTC
v_call: TRBV4-2; clone_size: many; cdr3_length: 16; j_call: TRBJ2-1; d_call: .; cdr3_aa: CASSHPGQRSYNEQFF; cdr3_nt: TGTGCCAGCAGCCACCCCGGACAACGCTCCTACAATGAGCAGTTCTTC
v_call: TRBV20-1; clone_size: many; cdr3_length: 16; j_call: TRBJ2-3; d_call: TRBD2; cdr3_aa: CSVSGGLAGVPDTQYF; cdr3_nt: TGCAGTGTCAGCGGGGGACTAGCGGGAGTGCCCGATACGCAGTATTTT
v_call: TRBV3-1; clone_size: many; cdr3_length: 15; j_call: TRBJ2-1; d_call: TRBD1; cdr3_aa: CASSLRGRSNNEQFF; cdr3_nt: TGTGCCAGCAGTCTCAGGGGGAGATCCAACAATGAGCAGTTCTTC
v_call: TRBV28; clone_size: many; cdr3_length: 13; j_call: TRBJ2-7; d_call: TRBD1; cdr3_aa: CASLARGPIEQYF; cdr3_nt: TGTGCCAGCTTGGCCAGGGGGCCTATCGAGCAGTACTTC
v_call: TRBV28; clone_size: few; cdr3_length: 14; j_call: TRBJ2-7; d_call: .; cdr3_aa: CASFGAYPWGEQYF; cdr3_nt: TGTGCCAGCTTCGGGGCCTACCCCTGGGGCGAGCAGTACTTC
v_call: TRBV5-1; clone_size: many; cdr3_length: 17; j_call: TRBJ2-3; d_call: TRBD2; cdr3_aa: CASSLDSSGRSADTQYF; cdr3_nt: TGCGCCAGCAGCTTGGATTCTAGCGGGAGGTCCGCAGATACGCAGTATTTT
v_call: TRBV5-1; clone_size: many; cdr3_length: 14; j_call: TRBJ2-5; d_call: .; cdr3_aa: CASSLIGQQETQYF; cdr3_nt: TGCGCCAGCAGCCTTATAGGACAGCAAGAGACCCAGTACTTC
v_call: TRBV3-1; clone_size: many; cdr3_length: 15; j_call: TRBJ2-2; d_call: TRBD2; cdr3_aa: CASSRGLADTGELFF; cdr3_nt: TGTGCCAGCAGCCGGGGACTAGCGGACACCGGGGAGCTGTTTTTT
v_call: TRBV9; clone_size: few; cdr3_length: 15; j_call: TRBJ2-1; d_call: TRBD2; cdr3_aa: CASSLMGLAAHEQFF; cdr3_nt: TGTGCCAGCAGCCTTATGGGACTAGCGGCACATGAGCAGTTCTTC
v_call: TRBV12-3/TRBV12-4; clone_size: many; cdr3_length: 15; j_call: TRBJ2-7; d_call: .; cdr3_aa: CASSLAGGQTYEQYF; cdr3_nt: TGTGCCAGCAGTTTAGCGGGAGGACAGACCTACGAGCAGTACTTC
v_call: TRBV7-2; clone_size: .; cdr3_length: 16; j_call: TRBJ2-4; d_call: TRBD1; cdr3_aa: CASSYRGQSTKNIQYF; cdr3_nt: TGTGCCAGCAGTTACAGGGGGCAATCAACCAAAAACATTCAGTACTTC
v_call: TRBV21-1; clone_size: many; cdr3_length: 18; j_call: TRBJ2-7; d_call: .; cdr3_aa: CASSEAGKQPLMFYEQYF; cdr3_nt: TGTGCCAGCAGCGAGGCCGGGAAACAGCCGCTGATGTTCTACGAGCAGTACTTC
v_call: TRBV7-9; clone_size: many; cdr3_length: 17; j_call: TRBJ2-6; d_call: .; cdr3_aa: CASSTWVMDSGANVLTF; cdr3_nt: TGTGCCAGCAGCACCTGGGTTATGGATTCTGGGGCCAACGTCCTGACTTTC
v_call: TRBV6-1; clone_size: many; cdr3_length: 13; j_call: TRBJ1-5; d_call: TRBD1; cdr3_aa: CASRDREGQPQHF; cdr3_nt: TGTGCCAGCAGGGACAGGGAGGGTCAGCCCCAGCATTTT
v_call: TRBV18; clone_size: .; cdr3_length: 16; j_call: TRBJ2-1; d_call: .; cdr3_aa: CASSPRTDSSYNEQFF; cdr3_nt: TGTGCCAGCTCACCCCGGACAGACAGCTCCTACAATGAGCAGTTCTTC
v_call: TRBV5-1; clone_size: few; cdr3_length: 14; j_call: TRBJ2-7; d_call: .; cdr3_aa: CATRVGASSYEQYF; cdr3_nt: TGCGCCACAAGGGTAGGGGCAAGCTCCTACGAGCAGTACTTC
v_call: TRBV29-1; clone_size: many; cdr3_length: 12; j_call: TRBJ2-2; d_call: .; cdr3_aa: CSVIAPTGELFF; cdr3_nt: TGCAGCGTTATAGCACCCACCGGGGAGCTGTTTTTT
v_call: TRBV27; clone_size: many; cdr3_length: 16; j_call: TRBJ2-2; d_call: TRBD1; cdr3_aa: CASSLTAGGSTGELFF; cdr3_nt: TGTGCCAGCAGTTTAACGGCAGGGGGAAGCACCGGGGAGCTGTTTTTT
v_call: TRBV20-1; clone_size: many; cdr3_length: 14; j_call: TRBJ2-7; d_call: .; cdr3_aa: CSASFTGAIYEQYF; cdr3_nt: TGCAGTGCTAGCTTCACGGGGGCTATATACGAGCAGTACTTC
v_call: TRBV5-1; clone_size: few; cdr3_length: 13; j_call: TRBJ1-1; d_call: .; cdr3_aa: CASSSRQSTEAFF; cdr3_nt: TGCGCCAGCAGCTCCCGACAGTCAACTGAAGCTTTCTTT
v_call: TRBV5-1; clone_size: many; cdr3_length: 15; j_call: TRBJ2-7; d_call: TRBD2; cdr3_aa: CASSSTSGHSYEQYF; cdr3_nt: TGCGCCAGCAGCTCGACTAGCGGGCACTCCTACGAGCAGTACTTC
v_call: TRBV7-8; clone_size: .; cdr3_length: 15; j_call: TRBJ2-7; d_call: TRBD2; cdr3_aa: CASSAFGSGSSEQYF; cdr3_nt: TGTGCCAGCAGCGCTTTTGGTAGCGGGAGTTCCGAGCAGTACTTC